Listed below are T cell receptor beta chains from one sample, sequenced in a study of cytomegalovirus exposure and HLA in healthy donors. TCRdb's copy holds only in-frame clones and misses some; the assay was immunoSEQ multiplex PCR. Here the sample table reports 93,000 or so clones. Material for sequencing was PBMCs. These receptors all stem from a man in his forties in good health and CMV-seronegative. CDR3s include the opening cysteine and the closing phenylalanine or tryptophan. Fields, in order: D gene, J gene, V gene, CDR3 DNA, CDR3 protein. D genes are given only for firm matches.

TRBD1,TRBJ2-7,TRBV4-1,TGCGCCAGCAGCCAACCGGGACAGGGAGCTGCCGAGCAGTACTTC,CASSQPGQGAAEQYF
-,TRBJ2-1,TRBV30,TGTGCCTGGAGCGGACAGTACAATGAGCAGTTCTTC,CAWSGQYNEQFF
TRBD2,TRBJ2-2,TRBV29-1,TGCAGCGTTCGGGAGGCCACCGGGGAGCTGTTTTTT,CSVREATGELFF
TRBD2,TRBJ2-1,TRBV18,TGTGCCAGCTCACCCCCGTTACTAGCGGGAGTGGGGATTGGGGAGCAGTTCTTC,CASSPPLLAGVGIGEQFF
TRBD1,TRBJ2-7,TRBV7-8,TGTGCCAGCAGCTTCCTCGGGACAGGAGAAACCTACGAGCAGTACTTC,CASSFLGTGETYEQYF
-,TRBJ2-7,TRBV18,TGTGCCAGCTCACCTGGACAGTTCTACGAGCAGTACTTC,CASSPGQFYEQYF
TRBD1,TRBJ1-3,TRBV6-1,TGTGCCAGCAGTGACCGAGGGCAGGGGGCATTTGGAAACACCATATATTTT,CASSDRGQGAFGNTIYF
TRBD1,TRBJ1-4,TRBV5-1,TGCGCCAGCAGCTGGGGACAGGGTGGTGAAAAACTGTTTTTT,CASSWGQGGEKLFF
-,TRBJ2-1,TRBV4-3,TGCGCCAGCAGCCAAGTGATCCAGGGCGGTAATGAGCAGTTCTTC,CASSQVIQGGNEQFF
TRBD2,TRBJ2-1,TRBV10-3,TGTGCCATCAGTGAGTCGACTAGCGGCTCCTACAATGAGCAGTTCTTC,CAISESTSGSYNEQFF
-,TRBJ1-4,TRBV18,TGTGCCAGCTCCCTCGCGGTAGAGGAAAAACTGTTTTTT,CASSLAVEEKLFF
-,TRBJ1-3,TRBV28,TGTGCCAGCAGTCCAGGGGTCTCTGGAAACACCATATATTTT,CASSPGVSGNTIYF
-,TRBJ1-2,TRBV4-3,TGCGCCAGCAGCCAAGATCAGGCAGACCCAATCGGCTACACCTTC,CASSQDQADPIGYTF